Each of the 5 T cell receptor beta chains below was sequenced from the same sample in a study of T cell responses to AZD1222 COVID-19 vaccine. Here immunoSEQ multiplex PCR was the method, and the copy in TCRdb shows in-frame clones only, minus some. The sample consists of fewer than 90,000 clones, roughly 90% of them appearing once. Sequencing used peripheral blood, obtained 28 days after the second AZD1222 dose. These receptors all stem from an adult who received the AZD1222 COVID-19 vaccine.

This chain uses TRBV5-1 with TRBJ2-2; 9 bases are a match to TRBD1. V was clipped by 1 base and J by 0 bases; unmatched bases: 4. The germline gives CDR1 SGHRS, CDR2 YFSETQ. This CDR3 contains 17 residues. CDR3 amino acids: CASSLTTGGANTGELFF. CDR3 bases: TGCGCCAGCAGCTTGACGACAGGGGGGGCGAACACCGGGGAGCTGTTTTTT.

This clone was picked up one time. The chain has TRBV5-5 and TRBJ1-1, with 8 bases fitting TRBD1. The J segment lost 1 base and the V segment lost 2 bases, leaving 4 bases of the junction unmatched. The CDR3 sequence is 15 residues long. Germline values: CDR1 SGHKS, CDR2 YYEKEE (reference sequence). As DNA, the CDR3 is TGTGCCAGCAGCTTCGCGGGACAGGCGAACACTGAAGCTTTCTTT. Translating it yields CASSFAGQANTEAFF.

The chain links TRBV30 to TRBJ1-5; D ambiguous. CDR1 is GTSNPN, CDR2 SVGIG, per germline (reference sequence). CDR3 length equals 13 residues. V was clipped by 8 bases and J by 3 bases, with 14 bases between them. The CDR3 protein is CAGKGFYNQPQHF. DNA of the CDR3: TGTGCCGGGAAAGGGTTTTACAATCAGCCCCAGCATTTT.

The CDR3 reads CATSRGGASYNEQFF. CDR3 in DNA: TGTGCCACCAGTCGAGGGGGGGCGTCCTACAATGAGCAGTTCTTC. The chain is built from TRBV24-1 and TRBJ2-1; weak D call: TRBD2 (7 bases). V lost 6 bases to trimming and J lost 1 base, with 12 bases between them. Germline V lookup: CDR1 KGHDR, CDR2 SFDVKD. This CDR3 region has 15 residues.

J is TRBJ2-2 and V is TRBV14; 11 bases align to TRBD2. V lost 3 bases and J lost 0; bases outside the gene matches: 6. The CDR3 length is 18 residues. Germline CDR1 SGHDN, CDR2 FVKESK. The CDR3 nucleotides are TGTGCCAGCAGCCATCTTGTAGCGGGGGGGGCGAACACCGGGGAGCTGTTTTTT. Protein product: CASSHLVAGGANTGELFF. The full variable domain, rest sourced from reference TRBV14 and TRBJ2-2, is EAGVTQFPSHSVIEKGQTVTLRCDPISGHDNLYWYRRVMGKEIKFLLHFVKESKQDESGMPNNRFLAERTGGTYSTLKVQPAELEDSGVYFCASSHLVAGGANTGELFFGEGSRLTVL.